The entry below gives a single T cell receptor beta chain sequence along with its context. A second about 7 to 11 cycle PCR used barcoded and J-beta primers. TCRdb called the 5' RACE reads again in MiXCR, with one record for every CDR3 protein. The sample contains about 670,000 distinct CDR3 sequences, less than 45% of which appear only once. This specimen comes from a study of blood T cells in healthy people across ages. The TCR comes from a man at least 80 years old in good health. Sequenced input: blood.

CDR3 region: CASSQDLKGGYYGYTF. The CDR3 nucleotides read TGTGCCAGCAGCCAAGATCTGAAAGGGGGCTACTATGGCTACACCTTC. This chain links TRBV3-1 with TRBJ1-2, with TRBD1 matching 7 bases. Germline V lookup: CDR1 LGHDT, CDR2 YNNKEL (reference sequence). The CDR3 is 16 amino acids. Trimming took 0 bases from V and 3 from J; bases not matched to a gene: 7.